Shown below are 30 T cell receptor beta chains from a single sample sequenced in a study of blood T cells in healthy people across ages. With a J-beta primer mix and a sample-barcoded 5' primer, a second PCR ran roughly 6 to 11 cycles. Each CDR3 protein gets one entry after TCRdb re-called the 5' RACE reads with MiXCR. This sample carries some 1.7 million distinct CDR3 sequences, roughly 27% of them seen once, and the ten largest clones take roughly 8%. Material for sequencing was blood. The source is a woman in her 30s in good health.

This clonotype was counted at least ten times. The chain recombines TRBV7-2 with TRBJ2-1; 7 nucleotides align to TRBD2. Losses at the gene ends were 1 base for V and 6 bases for J; bases not matched to a gene: 6. CDR3 length: 15 amino acids. The germline CDR1 and CDR2 sequences are SGHTA and FQGNSA. CDR3 in DNA: TGTGCCAGCAGCTTAGAGGCGGGAGTCGGCAATGAGCAGTTCTTC. This gives the protein CASSLEAGVGNEQFF.

For this clonotype: Mismatch with germline at one junction end may stem from a read error. Written as DNA, the CDR3 is TGTGCCAGCGGCTTAGAGGGATACACTGAAGCTTTCTTT. Encoded protein: CASGLEGYTEAFF. The chain is built from TRBV7-9 and TRBJ1-1; D is undetermined. The CDR3 runs 13 residues. CDR1 and CDR2 from the germline V gene are SEHNR and FQNEAQ (reference sequence).

The chain combines TRBV12-3 or TRBV12-4 with TRBJ1-2; D unresolved. Trimming left V 3 bases short and J 8 bases short, with 13 bases between. The CDR3 consists of 13 residues. The CDR3 loop is CASSLVRVWGYTF. The DNA of the CDR3 is TGTGCCAGCAGTTTGGTTAGGGTTTGGGGCTACACCTTC.

The chain has TRBV5-1 and TRBJ2-1, with 9 positions matching TRBD1. The trim removed 4 bases at V and 8 bases at J, leaving 7 bases unmatched. The CDR3 loop spans 14 amino acids. Germline CDR1 and CDR2: SGHRS and YFSETQ. The CDR3 bases are TGCGCCAGCAGCCGGGGACAGGGAAGGGATGAGCAGTTCTTC. Translated, it gives CASSRGQGRDEQFF.

This clonotype appeared a few times. The chain links TRBV7-2 to TRBJ2-1; 15 bases agree with TRBD2. With V trimmed by 3 bases and J by 8 bases, 8 bases remained unmatched. CDR3 size: 17 residues. In germline, CDR1 is SGHTA, CDR2 FQGNSA. The CDR3 DNA reads TGTGCCAGCAGCTTCCGGACTAGCGGGAGGGCCATCCATGAGCAGTTCTTC. It specifies CASSFRTSGRAIHEQFF.

This clonotype was seen a handful of times. This chain connects TRBV28 to TRBJ2-7; TRBD2 agrees at 10 bases. The CDR3 runs to 17 residues. V shed 6 bases, J shed 2 bases, and the junction held 13 bases outside the gene matches. Per the germline V gene, CDR1 is MDHEN and CDR2 is SYDVKM. CDR3 nucleotides: TGTGCCAGCAGCTTTCTAGCGGGGGCCGCCCTAACCTACGAGCAGTACTTC. This codes for CASSFLAGAALTYEQYF.

This clonotype was seen a handful of times. This chain links TRBV18 with TRBJ1-4; D gene ambiguous. Trimming removed 2 bases from V and 8 bases from J, with 9 bases in between. The CDR3 is made up of 13 amino acids. Per germline, CDR1 KGHSH and CDR2 LQKENI. The DNA for the CDR3 is TGTGCCAGCTCACCATACTCGGGGGAAAAACTGTTTTTT. Translating it yields CASSPYSGEKLFF.

CDR3 in DNA: TGCGCCAGCAGCCAAGATCGGGACGATACGCAGTATTTT. It is translated as CASSQDRDDTQYF. This chain connects TRBV4-3 to TRBJ2-3; D possibly matches TRBD1 or TRBD2 (5 bases each). CDR1 is LGHNA and CDR2 is YSLEER in the germline V gene. The CDR3 length is 13 residues. Trimming pared 0 bases from V and 6 bases from J, leaving 7 bases between.

V and J are TRBV7-2 and TRBJ2-2, with D hard to call. V lost 2 bases to trimming and J lost 0 bases, with 7 bases between them. Germline V gene lookup returns CDR1 SGHTA and CDR2 FQGNSA. CDR3 length: 15 amino acids. In DNA form, the CDR3 reads TGTGCCAGCAGCTTATCGGATACGAACACCGGGGAGCTGTTTTTT. Amino acids: CASSLSDTNTGELFF.

This clonotype was seen a few times. The chain joins TRBV15 to TRBJ1-4; the match to TRBD1 covers 7 bases. The CDR3 length is 16 residues. With V trimmed by 1 base and J by 0 bases, 2 bases remained unmatched. Germline V CDR1 and CDR2: LNHNV, YYDKDF (reference sequence). The DNA for the CDR3 is TGTGCCACCAGCAGAGCGGGGACAGCAACTAATGAAAAACTGTTTTTT. It specifies CATSRAGTATNEKLFF.

The chain has TRBV2 and TRBJ2-5; possible D gene TRBD2, 6 bases. The ends were cut back, 8 bases at V and 5 bases at J, with 18 bases in the middle. CDR1 and CDR2 (germline): SNHLY, FYNNEI. The CDR3 length is 14 residues. The CDR3 reads CASGGTVGEETQYF. The CDR3 DNA is TGTGCCAGCGGCGGGACTGTCGGGGAGGAGACCCAGTACTTC.

This clonotype was detected a few times. The rearrangement links TRBV9 to TRBJ2-5; 8 bases map to TRBD2. The CDR3 runs to 15 residues. From germline, CDR1 is SGDLS and CDR2 YYNGEE. After removal of 0 bases from V and 4 bases from J, the junction contained 5 bases not matched to a gene. CDR3 sequence reads: CASSVDGTRGETQYF. The CDR3 DNA reads TGTGCCAGCAGCGTAGACGGGACTAGAGGAGAGACCCAGTACTTC.

A note on this clonotype: This may come from a read error, since a much larger clone is one base off. The chain recombines TRBV9 with TRBJ2-7; weak D call: TRBD2 (5 bases). Trimming left V 7 bases short and J 0 bases short, with 17 bases between. CDR1 and CDR2 from the germline V gene are SGDLS and YYNGEE. The CDR3 sequence is 15 residues long. In nucleotides, the CDR3 is TGTGCCAGCCCTGGACGAGCGGTGATCTCCTACGAGCAGTACTTC. Residues: CASPGRAVISYEQYF.

This clonotype has only a few counts. The genes are TRBV9 and TRBJ2-1; D not resolved. The CDR3 contains 15 residues. V was shortened by 3 bases and J by 0 bases, with 10 bases between the two germline ends. Germline V lookup: CDR1 SGDLS, CDR2 YYNGEE. As DNA, the CDR3 is TGTGCCAGCAGCGGGAATTCAAACTCCTACAATGAGCAGTTCTTC. Translated: CASSGNSNSYNEQFF.

This clonotype was counted once. The genes are TRBV7-9 and TRBJ2-3, with 11 nucleotides matching TRBD2. CDR3 length: 15 amino acids. The germline gives CDR1 SEHNR, CDR2 FQNEAQ (reference sequence). V lost 10 bases and J lost 6; bases outside the gene matches: 12. As DNA, the CDR3 is TGTGCCACTTCCCGGACTAGCGGGTCCCACGATACGCAGTATTTT. Its translation: CATSRTSGSHDTQYF. The complete variable domain, with remaining parts taken from reference TRBV7-9 and TRBJ2-3, reads DTGVSQNPRHKITKRGQNVTFRCDPISEHNRLYWYRQTLGQGPEFLTYFQNEAQLEKSRLLSDRFSAERPKGSFSTLEIQRTEQGDSAMYLCATSRTSGSHDTQYFGPGTRLTVL.

This clonotype was observed once. A much bigger clone sits one base away, suggesting this may be a read error. V gene TRBV10-3 combines with J gene TRBJ2-4, with a possible D match to TRBD2 (6 bases). The germline V and J ends were trimmed by 5 bases and 7 bases, with 15 bases remaining between them. The CDR3 is 14 residues long. The germline gives CDR1 ENHRY, CDR2 SYGVKD. The CDR3 loop is CAISRGAEGNIQYF. The CDR3 DNA reads as TGTGCCATCAGTCGCGGGGCTGAGGGGAACATTCAGTACTTC.

This clonotype was counted ten times or more. The V gene is TRBV7-4, the J gene TRBJ2-7; 7 positions agree with TRBD1. The germline V gene has CDR1 SGHVT and CDR2 SQSDAQ. There are 15 residues in the CDR3. The V and J ends lost 5 bases and 5 bases, in that order; junction bases with no gene match: 12. The CDR3: CASSDLNRGRDEQYF. Here the CDR3 DNA reads TGTGCCAGCAGCGACTTAAACAGGGGACGCGACGAGCAGTACTTC.

CDR3 DNA: TGCGCCAGCAGCCCAACAGGGACAGGGGGCATCATGAACACTGAAGCTTTCTTT. Translating it yields CASSPTGTGGIMNTEAFF. The rearrangement links TRBV5-1 to TRBJ1-1; 12 nucleotides match TRBD1. Germline lookup yields CDR1 SGHRS and CDR2 YFSETQ. The V gene end was trimmed by 4 bases and the J gene end by 0 bases; junction bases not matched to a gene: 10. This CDR3 region has 18 residues.

This clonotype has at least ten counts. The CDR3 bases are TGCGCCAGCAGCCCCGGGACAGGATTCTACAATGAGCAGTTCTTC. It is translated as CASSPGTGFYNEQFF. The chain has TRBV5-1 and TRBJ2-1, with 8 bases matching TRBD1. Germline V CDR1 and CDR2: SGHRS, YFSETQ. The CDR3 consists of 15 residues. V gave up 4 bases and J gave up 3 bases; unmatched junction bases: 6.

The chain combines TRBV6-4 with TRBJ1-1; TRBD1 matches at 7 bases. The CDR3 is 14 amino acids. The trim removed 3 bases at V and 9 bases at J, leaving 10 bases unmatched. Germline CDR1 and CDR2: MRHNA and SNTAGT. For the CDR3, the DNA is TGTGCCAGCAGTGAGTTTGAGACAGGGAGTCAAGCTTTCTTT. Protein product: CASSEFETGSQAFF.

This clonotype has just a few counts. The V and J genes are TRBV11-2 and TRBJ2-1; D may match TRBD1 or TRBD2 (5 bases each). The CDR3 extends over 16 amino acids. With 7 bases removed from V and 0 bases from J, the gap between germline ends came to 16 bases. CDR1 and CDR2 (germline): SGHAT, FQNNGV. The CDR3 region is CASTLRDPSSYNEQFF. For the CDR3, the DNA is TGTGCCAGCACCCTGAGGGACCCGAGCTCCTACAATGAGCAGTTCTTC.

The chain links TRBV9 to TRBJ1-1; 8 bases align to TRBD1. CDR1 and CDR2 from the germline V gene are SGDLS and YYNGEE. The CDR3 runs to 15 residues. Trimming removed 0 bases from V and 6 bases from J; junction bases left unmatched: 7. The CDR3 nucleotides read TGTGCCAGCAGCGTAGACCAGGGGGCGTCTTCTGAAGCTTTCTTT. Amino acid sequence: CASSVDQGASSEAFF.

A note on this clonotype: It may be a read error: a sequence one base away is much more abundant. The chain recombines TRBV6-5 with TRBJ2-7, with D perhaps matching TRBD1 (6 bases). V gave up 5 bases and J gave up 0 bases, with 11 bases separating them. Germline loops: CDR1 MNHEY, CDR2 SVGAGI. This CDR3 is 14 amino acids long. This chain's CDR3 is CASSNRDISYEQYF. Here the CDR3 DNA reads TGTGCCAGCAGTAACCGGGACATCTCCTACGAGCAGTACTTC.

The chain employs TRBV28 and TRBJ2-3, with 7 bases identical to TRBD2. The CDR3 has 15 amino acids. CDR1 is MDHEN, CDR2 SYDVKM, per germline. Trimming at V came to 1 base and at J to 14 bases, leaving 15 bases not matched to a gene. The chain's CDR3 is CASSLSGGWSGVTYF. For the CDR3, the DNA is TGTGCCAGCAGTTTATCTGGTGGGTGGAGCGGGGTCACGTATTTT.

This CDR3 is CAWSARVQLFF. The CDR3 nucleotides are TGTGCCTGGAGTGCGAGAGTTCAACTGTTTTTT. The chain is built from TRBV30 and TRBJ1-4; D is uncertain. Germline-derived CDR1 and CDR2 are GTSNPN and SVGIG (reference sequence). The CDR3 covers 11 residues. The V gene lost 1 base and the J gene lost 12 bases, with 9 bases spanning the gap.

Note on this clonotype: A read error may explain this, as a much larger clone is one base away. The chain recombines TRBV3-1 with TRBJ2-3; D ambiguous. Germline lookup yields CDR1 LGHDT and CDR2 YNNKEL (reference sequence). The CDR3 runs to 13 residues. CDR3 in amino acids: CTSSQVQTDTQYF. The CDR3 DNA reads as TGTACCAGCAGCCAGGTCCAGACAGATACGCAGTATTTT.

This clonotype appeared many times. This chain links TRBV5-1 with TRBJ2-3, with D unresolved. Germline V lookup: CDR1 SGHRS, CDR2 YFSETQ. Trimming stripped 2 bases from V and 3 bases from J, with 7 bases between. This CDR3 has 13 residues. This chain's CDR3 is CASSLKPTDTQYF. The DNA for the CDR3 is TGCGCCAGCAGCTTAAAACCGACAGATACGCAGTATTTT.

This clonotype was recorded a few times. This rearrangement joins TRBV14 to TRBJ2-1, with 8 bases aligning to TRBD2. The CDR3 totals 15 residues. Germline CDR1 SGHDN, CDR2 FVKESK. Unmatched junction bases numbered 5, after V lost 2 bases and J lost 5 bases. The CDR3 protein is CASSQLAGPDNEQFF. The CDR3 DNA follows: TGTGCCAGCAGCCAACTAGCGGGTCCCGACAATGAGCAGTTCTTC.

The CDR3 DNA is TGCAGTGCTCCCACGAGGCAGGGGGCAACTGAAGCTTTCTTT. It codes for CSAPTRQGATEAFF. V and J are TRBV20-1 and TRBJ1-1; 8 bases fit TRBD1. CDR1 and CDR2 (germline): DFQATT, SNEGSKA (reference sequence). The CDR3 has 14 amino acids. V gave up 5 bases and J gave up 5 bases; unmatched junction bases: 10.

The gene calls are TRBV6-2 or TRBV6-3 and TRBJ1-6; no definite D call. The V and J ends lost 6 bases and 7 bases respectively, with 13 bases between them. From germline, CDR1 is MNHEY and CDR2 SVGEGT. The CDR3 sequence is 14 residues long. CDR3 sequence: CASSEGWINSPLHF. Written as DNA, the CDR3 is TGTGCCAGCAGCGAAGGTTGGATCAATTCACCCCTCCACTTT.